The T cell receptor (beta chain) described here comes from a study of OX40 agonist ivuxolimab in advanced cancers. The V gene's germline CDR1 is SGHNT and CDR2 YENEEA. The CDR3 is 14 residues long. Trimming stripped 0 bases from V and 7 bases from J, with 12 bases between. By proportion, this clone is medium-sized (0.01 to 0.1%). Clones were sequenced by immunoSEQ multiplex PCR, and TCRdb holds only the in-frame ones, with some missing. The sample shows approximately 60,000 clones, 82% of them seen only once. This chain uses TRBV11-3 with TRBJ1-1; possibly TRBD1 for D (5 bases). The sequencing here drew on CD4+ or CD8+ T cells sorted from blood, taken in a trial of the OX40 agonist ivuxolimab. This receptor was obtained from an adult with an advanced solid tumor such as melanoma, head and neck, liver or kidney cancer. This CDR3 is CASSLDLGRGEAFF. The CDR3 nucleotides read TGTGCCAGCAGCTTAGATCTGGGACGGGGTGAAGCTTTCTTT.